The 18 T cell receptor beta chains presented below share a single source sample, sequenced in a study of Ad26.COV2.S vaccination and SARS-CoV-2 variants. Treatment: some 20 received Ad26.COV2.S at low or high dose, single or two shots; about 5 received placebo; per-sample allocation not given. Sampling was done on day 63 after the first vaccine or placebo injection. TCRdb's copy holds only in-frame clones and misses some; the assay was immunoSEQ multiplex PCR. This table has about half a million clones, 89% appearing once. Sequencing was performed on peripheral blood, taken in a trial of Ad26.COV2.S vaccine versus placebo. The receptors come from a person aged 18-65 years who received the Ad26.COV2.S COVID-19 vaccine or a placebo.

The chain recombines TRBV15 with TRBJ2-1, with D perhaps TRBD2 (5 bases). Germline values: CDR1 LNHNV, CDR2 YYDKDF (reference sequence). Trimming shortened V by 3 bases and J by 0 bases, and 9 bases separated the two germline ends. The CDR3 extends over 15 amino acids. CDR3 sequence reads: CATSRTGSSYNEQFF. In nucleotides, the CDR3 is TGTGCCACCAGCAGGACGGGAAGCTCCTACAATGAGCAGTTCTTC.

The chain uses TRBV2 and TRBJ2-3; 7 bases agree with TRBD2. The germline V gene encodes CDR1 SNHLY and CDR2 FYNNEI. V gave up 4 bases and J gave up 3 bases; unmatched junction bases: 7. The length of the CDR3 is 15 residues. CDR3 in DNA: TGTGCCAGCAGTGCCGGCGGGAGTGGTACAGATACGCAGTATTTT. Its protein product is CASSAGGSGTDTQYF.

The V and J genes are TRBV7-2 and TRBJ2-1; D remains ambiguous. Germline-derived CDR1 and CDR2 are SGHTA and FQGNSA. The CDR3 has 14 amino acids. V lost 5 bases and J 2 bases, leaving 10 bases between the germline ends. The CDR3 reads CASSATRTYNEQFF. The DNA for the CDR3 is TGTGCCAGCAGCGCGACTCGTACCTACAATGAGCAGTTCTTC.

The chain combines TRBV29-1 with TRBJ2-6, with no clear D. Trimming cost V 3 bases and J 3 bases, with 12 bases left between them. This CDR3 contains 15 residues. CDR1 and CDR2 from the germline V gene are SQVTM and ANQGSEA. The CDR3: CSVEYTAHGANVLTF. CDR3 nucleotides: TGCAGCGTTGAGTACACCGCCCATGGGGCCAACGTCCTGACTTTC.

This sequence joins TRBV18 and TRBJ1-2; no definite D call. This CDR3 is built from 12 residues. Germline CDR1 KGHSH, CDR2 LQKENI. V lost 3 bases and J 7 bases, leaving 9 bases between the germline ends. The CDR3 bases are TGTGCCAGCTCACCTGACGTTGGTGGCTACACCTTC. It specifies CASSPDVGGYTF. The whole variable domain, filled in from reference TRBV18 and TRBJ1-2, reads NAGVMQNPRHLVRRRGQEARLRCSPMKGHSHVYWYRQLPEEGLKFMVYLQKENIIDESGMPKERFSAEFPKEGPSILRIQQVVRGDSAAYFCASSPDVGGYTFGSGTRLTVV.

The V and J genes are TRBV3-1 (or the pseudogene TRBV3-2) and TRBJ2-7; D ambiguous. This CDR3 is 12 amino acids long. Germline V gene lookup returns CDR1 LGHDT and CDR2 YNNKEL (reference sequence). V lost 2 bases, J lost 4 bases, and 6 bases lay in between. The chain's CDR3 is CASSQYKYEQYF. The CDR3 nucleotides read TGTGCCAGCAGCCAATATAAGTACGAGCAGTACTTC.

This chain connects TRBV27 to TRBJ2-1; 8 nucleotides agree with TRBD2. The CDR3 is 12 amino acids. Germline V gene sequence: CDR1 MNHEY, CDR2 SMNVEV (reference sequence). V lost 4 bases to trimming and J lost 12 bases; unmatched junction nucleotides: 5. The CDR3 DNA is TGTGCCAGCAGTTCGGCGACTAGCGTGCAGTTCTTC. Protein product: CASSSATSVQFF.

The CDR3 bases are TGTGCCAGCAGTTACTCTGACAGCCCAACCTACGAGCAGTACTTC. Its translation: CASSYSDSPTYEQYF. This chain uses TRBV6-6 with TRBJ2-7; D is possibly TRBD1 (5 bases). Trimming stripped 0 bases from V and 2 bases from J, with 11 bases between. CDR1 is MNHNY, CDR2 SVGAGI, per germline (reference sequence). The CDR3 is made up of 15 amino acids.

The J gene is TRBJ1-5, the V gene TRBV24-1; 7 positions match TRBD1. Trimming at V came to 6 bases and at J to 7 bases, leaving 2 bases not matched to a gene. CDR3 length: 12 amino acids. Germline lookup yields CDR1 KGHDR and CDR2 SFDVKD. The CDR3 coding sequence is TGTGCCACCAGTACAGGGGTCCAGCCCCAGCATTTT. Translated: CATSTGVQPQHF.

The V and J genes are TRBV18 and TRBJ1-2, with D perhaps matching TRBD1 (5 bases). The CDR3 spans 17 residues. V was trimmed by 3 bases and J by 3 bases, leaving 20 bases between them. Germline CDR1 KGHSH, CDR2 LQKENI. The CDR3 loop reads CASSPNLDGTYDYGYTF. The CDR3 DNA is TGTGCCAGCTCACCGAATCTGGACGGGACGTATGACTATGGCTACACCTTC.

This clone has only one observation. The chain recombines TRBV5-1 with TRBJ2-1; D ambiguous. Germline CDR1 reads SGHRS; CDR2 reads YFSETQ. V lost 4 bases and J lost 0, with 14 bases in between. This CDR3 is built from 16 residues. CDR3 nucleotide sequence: TGCGCCAGCAGCCCCGACGCTGCTAGCTCCTACAATGAGCAGTTCTTC. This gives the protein CASSPDAASSYNEQFF.

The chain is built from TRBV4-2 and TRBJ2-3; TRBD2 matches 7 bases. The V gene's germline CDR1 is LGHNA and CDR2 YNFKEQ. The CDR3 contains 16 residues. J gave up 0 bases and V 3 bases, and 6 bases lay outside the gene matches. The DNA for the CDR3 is TGTGCCAGCAGCCACCTTGGGGGGGATAGCACAGATACGCAGTATTTT. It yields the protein CASSHLGGDSTDTQYF.

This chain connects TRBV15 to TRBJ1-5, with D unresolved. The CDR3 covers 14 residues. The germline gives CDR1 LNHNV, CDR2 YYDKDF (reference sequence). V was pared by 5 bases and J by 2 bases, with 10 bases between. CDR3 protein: CATSPVGGNQPQHF. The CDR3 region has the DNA TGTGCCACCAGCCCGGTCGGTGGCAATCAGCCCCAGCATTTT.

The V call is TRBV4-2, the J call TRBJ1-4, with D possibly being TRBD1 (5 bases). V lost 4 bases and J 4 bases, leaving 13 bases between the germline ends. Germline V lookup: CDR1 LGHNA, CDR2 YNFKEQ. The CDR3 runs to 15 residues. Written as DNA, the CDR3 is TGTGCCAGCAGCCTTCTGGGACTCAGTAATGAAAAACTGTTTTTT. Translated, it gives CASSLLGLSNEKLFF.

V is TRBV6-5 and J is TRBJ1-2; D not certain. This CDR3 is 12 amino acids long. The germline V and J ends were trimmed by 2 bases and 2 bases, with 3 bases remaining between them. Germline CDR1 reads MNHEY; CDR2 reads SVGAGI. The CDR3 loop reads CASSYKNYGYTF. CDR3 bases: TGTGCCAGCAGTTACAAAAACTATGGCTACACCTTC.

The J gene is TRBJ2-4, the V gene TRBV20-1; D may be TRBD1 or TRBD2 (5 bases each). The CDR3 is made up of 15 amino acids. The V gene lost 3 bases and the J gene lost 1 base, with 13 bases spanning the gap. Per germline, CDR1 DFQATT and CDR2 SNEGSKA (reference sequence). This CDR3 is CSASFPEGAKNIQYF. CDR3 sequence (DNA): TGCAGTGCTAGTTTCCCCGAGGGGGCCAAAAACATTCAGTACTTC.

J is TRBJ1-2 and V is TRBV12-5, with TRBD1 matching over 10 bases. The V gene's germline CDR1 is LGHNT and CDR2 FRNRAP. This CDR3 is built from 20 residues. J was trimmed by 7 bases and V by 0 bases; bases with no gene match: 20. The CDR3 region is CASGLVGMSGTGVGGAGYTF. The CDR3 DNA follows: TGTGCTAGTGGTTTGGTAGGAATGTCCGGGACAGGGGTAGGGGGTGCTGGCTACACCTTC.

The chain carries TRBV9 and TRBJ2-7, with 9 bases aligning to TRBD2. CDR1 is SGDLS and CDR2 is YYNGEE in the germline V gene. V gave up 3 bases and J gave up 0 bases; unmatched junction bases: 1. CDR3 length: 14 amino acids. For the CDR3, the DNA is TGTGCCAGCAGCGATAGCGGGAGCTCCTACGAGCAGTACTTC. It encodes CASSDSGSSYEQYF.